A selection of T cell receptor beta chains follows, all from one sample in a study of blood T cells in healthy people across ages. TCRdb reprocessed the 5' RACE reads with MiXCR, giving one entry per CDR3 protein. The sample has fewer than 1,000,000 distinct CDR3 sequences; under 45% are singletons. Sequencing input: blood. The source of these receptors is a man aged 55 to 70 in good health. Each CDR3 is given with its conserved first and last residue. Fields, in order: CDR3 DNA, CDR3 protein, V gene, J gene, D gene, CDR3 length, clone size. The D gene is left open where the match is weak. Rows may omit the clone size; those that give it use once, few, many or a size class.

TGCAGTGCTAGAGCTGGGACCAGCATGCAAGAGACCCAGTACTTC	CSARAGTSMQETQYF	TRBV20-1	TRBJ2-5	.	15	.
TGTGCCAGTAGTATATACGGGGGCGCGGACAATGAGCAGTTCTTC	CASSIYGGADNEQFF	TRBV19	TRBJ2-1	.	15	.
TGTGCCAGCAGACCGGGACAGGGGACGTTCCCCCAGTTCTTC	CASRPGQGTFPQFF	TRBV6-5	TRBJ2-1	TRBD1	14	.
TGTGCCAGCAGCCCAGGGCAGATCTACGAGCAGTACTTC	CASSPGQIYEQYF	TRBV14	TRBJ2-7	.	13	many
TGCAGTGCTAGAGGACTCGGACAGCCCCAGCATTTT	CSARGLGQPQHF	TRBV20-1	TRBJ1-5	.	12	.
TGTGCCATCAGTATTGACAGACCCGACGGAGCTTTCTTT	CAISIDRPDGAFF	TRBV10-3	TRBJ1-1	.	13	few
TGTGCCAGCAGCATGACTAGCGGGGGGGCATTACGGGAGACCCAGTACTTC	CASSMTSGGALRETQYF	TRBV7-2	TRBJ2-5	TRBD2	17	once
TGTGCCAGCAGCGTAGAACCGGGGGACGAGCAGTACTTC	CASSVEPGDEQYF	TRBV9	TRBJ2-7	.	13	.
TGTGCCAGTAGCGGACAGTCCTCCTACAATGAGCAGTTCTTC	CASSGQSSYNEQFF	TRBV19	TRBJ2-1	.	14	few
TGCGCCAGCAGCCAAGATTGGCAGGTCAACTACGAGCAGTACTTC	CASSQDWQVNYEQYF	TRBV4-3	TRBJ2-7	.	15	few
TGTGCCAGCAGCAAAACCCGGGTCACAAGCAATGAGCAGTTCTTC	CASSKTRVTSNEQFF	TRBV7-2	TRBJ2-1	.	15	many
TGCGCCAGCAGCTCCCCACTAGTACATGAGCAGTTCTTC	CASSSPLVHEQFF	TRBV5-1	TRBJ2-1	.	13	.
TGTGCCAGCAGTCGACTCCCCCTAGCGGTGACAGGTCACGAGCAGTACTTC	CASSRLPLAVTGHEQYF	TRBV28	TRBJ2-7	.	17	few
TGTGCCAGCAGTTACAGGGCGAACTCGTTCTCTGGGGCCAACGTCCTGACTTTC	CASSYRANSFSGANVLTF	TRBV6-2/TRBV6-3	TRBJ2-6	.	18	.
TGCGCCAGCAGCTTCGACAGGGTGGTTCAGTACTTC	CASSFDRVVQYF	TRBV5-1	TRBJ2-7	TRBD1	12	few
TGTGCCAGCAGCTCACCCGGGACAGGGGGATCGGCAGATACGCAGTATTTT	CASSSPGTGGSADTQYF	TRBV5-4	TRBJ2-3	TRBD1	17	few
TGTGCCAGCAGCTCATTTGGGGGACCGGAAAATGAGCAGTTCTTC	CASSSFGGPENEQFF	TRBV11-3	TRBJ2-1	.	15	.
TGTGCCAGCAGCTTAGTTGGTGACAGGGGGCGAGGCTACACCTTC	CASSLVGDRGRGYTF	TRBV7-2	TRBJ1-2	TRBD1	15	many
TGTGCCAGCAGCGAGGGACTGCTTAGCACAGATACGCAGTATTTT	CASSEGLLSTDTQYF	TRBV5-6	TRBJ2-3	.	15	few
TGTACCAGCAGCGCGACAAACGGTGGCTACACCTTC	CTSSATNGGYTF	TRBV28	TRBJ1-2	.	12	.
TGTGCCAGCGGCGGCTACACCTACGAGCAGTACTTC	CASGGYTYEQYF	TRBV28	TRBJ2-7	.	12	few
TGTGCCATCAGTGGGCAGACAGGGTACAATGAGCAGTTCTTC	CAISGQTGYNEQFF	TRBV10-3	TRBJ2-1	TRBD1	14	few
TGTGCCAGCAGCTTACGTTCTAGCGGTCCCTACGAGCAGTACTTC	CASSLRSSGPYEQYF	TRBV7-2	TRBJ2-7	TRBD2	15	few
TGTGCCAGCAGAAAATCTCCCGGGACCCAAGAGACCCAGTACTTC	CASRKSPGTQETQYF	TRBV2	TRBJ2-5	.	15	few
TGTGCCAGCAGTATAACCGGGACAGGGCTCCACTCCCATAATTCACCCCTCCACTTT	CASSITGTGLHSHNSPLHF	TRBV27	TRBJ1-6	TRBD1	19	.
TGCGCCAGCAGCCTACAGTATTTTCGGGACGAGCAGTACTTC	CASSLQYFRDEQYF	TRBV5-1	TRBJ2-7	.	14	.
TGTGCCAGCAGCTTAGGGGCTGCGGGGGGAGTTCAAGAGACCCAGTACTTC	CASSLGAAGGVQETQYF	TRBV7-9	TRBJ2-5	TRBD2	17	.
TGCGCCAGCAGCCAACTAGAGACTCCTAACTATGGCTACACCTTC	CASSQLETPNYGYTF	TRBV4-1	TRBJ1-2	.	15	.
TGTGCCAGCAGCCTAGGCGCTAGCGGCACAGATACGCAGTATTTT	CASSLGASGTDTQYF	TRBV11-2	TRBJ2-3	.	15	once
TGTGCCTGGAGTGTAGTCCAGGGGGCCTACGAGCAGTACTTC	CAWSVVQGAYEQYF	TRBV30	TRBJ2-7	TRBD1	14	.
TGTGCCAGCAGTCCATTCCCCCCGACAGGATCACACTATGGCTACACCTTC	CASSPFPPTGSHYGYTF	TRBV27	TRBJ1-2	.	17	.
TGTGCCAGTAAGGGCGGGGGGGCCTACGAGCAGTACTTC	CASKGGGAYEQYF	TRBV2	TRBJ2-7	TRBD2	13	.
TGTGCCAGCAGCTTAGCGGCTACACGAGAGACCCAGTACTTC	CASSLAATRETQYF	TRBV7-2	TRBJ2-5	.	14	few
TGTGCCACCGAAGTGACTAGTGGCGAGCAGTACTTC	CATEVTSGEQYF	TRBV3-1	TRBJ2-7	.	12	.
TGCAGTGTGGGCCGACTCTTGGATGAGCAGTTCTTC	CSVGRLLDEQFF	TRBV20-1	TRBJ2-1	.	12	many
TGTGCCAGCAGTGTCGACAGGGGAAAGGCTGAAGCTTTCTTT	CASSVDRGKAEAFF	TRBV6-5	TRBJ1-1	TRBD1	14	.
TGTGCCAGCAGTCCCCACGATCGTACAGATACGCAGTATTTT	CASSPHDRTDTQYF	TRBV27	TRBJ2-3	.	14	.
TGCGCCAGCAGCCTAACAGCTAGGGGGACCACAGATACGCAGTATTTT	CASSLTARGTTDTQYF	TRBV5-1	TRBJ2-3	.	16	.
TGTGCCAGTAGTATCGATTCCGGCCCCTACGAGCAGTACTTC	CASSIDSGPYEQYF	TRBV19	TRBJ2-7	.	14	.
TGTGCCAGCAGCTTAGCTACCGGGACATCCTACGAGCAGTACTTC	CASSLATGTSYEQYF	TRBV7-9	TRBJ2-7	.	15	few
TGCGCCAGCAGCCAAGGACAGGGCTACAGCTCCTACGAGCAGTACTTC	CASSQGQGYSSYEQYF	TRBV4-1	TRBJ2-7	TRBD1	16	few
TGCGCCAGCAGCTTGGTGGCTAGCGGGGGGGTCACCTACGAGCAGTACTTC	CASSLVASGGVTYEQYF	TRBV5-1	TRBJ2-7	TRBD2	17	.
TGTGCCAGCAGTAGGGAACAGGGAAGTAACGAGCAGTACTTC	CASSREQGSNEQYF	TRBV2	TRBJ2-7	.	14	few
TGCGCCAGCGGCCAAGACGGAAACGGGTTGTGGGAGCAGTACTTC	CASGQDGNGLWEQYF	TRBV4-1	TRBJ2-4	.	15	.
TGCAGTGCTAGTGGGACTAGCGGTTACTACGAGCAGTACTTC	CSASGTSGYYEQYF	TRBV20-1	TRBJ2-7	TRBD2	14	.
TGTGCCAGCAGCACGCCAGGACATAACCGAGTCGGGGAGCTGTTTTTT	CASSTPGHNRVGELFF	TRBV21-1	TRBJ2-2	.	16	once
TGTGCCACCAGCAGAGATCTGGCTAGCGGGGGCCCTGGCGAGTACTTC	CATSRDLASGGPGEYF	TRBV15	TRBJ2-7	TRBD2	16	.
TGCGCCAGCAGCCAAGGAGCTAGCGGGTACCAAGAGACCCAGTACTTC	CASSQGASGYQETQYF	TRBV4-3	TRBJ2-5	TRBD2	16	many
TGTGCCTGGACACTCGAGACAGGGGCCTACGAGCAGTACTTC	CAWTLETGAYEQYF	TRBV30	TRBJ2-7	TRBD1	14	.
TGTGCCAGCAGTCGAGACATGGGGTATGGCTACACCTTC	CASSRDMGYGYTF	TRBV6-2/TRBV6-3	TRBJ1-2	.	13	few
TGTGCCACCAGTGATAGGGGTGGGGGGTTGAGCAATCAGCCCCAGCATTTT	CATSDRGGGLSNQPQHF	TRBV24-1	TRBJ1-5	.	17	.
TGTGCCAGCAGCTTAGGGGTAGGGAGAAGTGGCTACACCTTC	CASSLGVGRSGYTF	TRBV7-2	TRBJ1-2	.	14	few
TGTGCCAGCAGTGAACAAACAGCTAGCACAGATACGCAGTATTTT	CASSEQTASTDTQYF	TRBV6-1	TRBJ2-3	.	15	.
TGTGCCAGCAGCACTCGACTAGCGGGGTTTGAAGAGACCCAGTACTTC	CASSTRLAGFEETQYF	TRBV3-1	TRBJ2-5	TRBD2	16	.
TGTGCCAGCGGGGTAGGGTCTGGGGCCAACGTCCTGACTTTC	CASGVGSGANVLTF	TRBV12-3/TRBV12-4	TRBJ2-6	.	14	few